This T cell receptor (beta chain) is from a study of CD8+ T cells in alopecia areata. This clone was picked up one time. Its specificity is unknown. A junction boundary mismatches the germline segment, possibly from a read error. RNA was extracted and reverse transcribed into cDNA as the sequencing template. Here immunoSEQ multiplex PCR was the method, and the copy in TCRdb shows in-frame clones only, minus some. In the table there are around 210,000 clones, less than 65% of which are singletons. This CDR3 region has 14 residues. The germline V gene encodes CDR1 LGHNA and CDR2 YNFKEQ. Study results and limitations: In scalp, tofacitinib significantly decreased clonality and expanded CD8+ clones among the top 100.

Treatment noted: oral pan-JAK inhibitor, 5-10 mg twice daily. Sequences were derived from CD4+ T cells sorted from blood, sampled at week 4, from a patient treated with tofacitinib. This clonotype was obtained from a human donor with alopecia areata. V gene TRBV4-2 combines with J gene TRBJ1-6; TRBD1 might be the D (5 bases). The DNA of the CDR3 is TGTGCCAGCAGTCAAGGGGTGGGGAATTCACCCCTCCACTTT. This sequence encodes CASSQGVGNSPLHF.